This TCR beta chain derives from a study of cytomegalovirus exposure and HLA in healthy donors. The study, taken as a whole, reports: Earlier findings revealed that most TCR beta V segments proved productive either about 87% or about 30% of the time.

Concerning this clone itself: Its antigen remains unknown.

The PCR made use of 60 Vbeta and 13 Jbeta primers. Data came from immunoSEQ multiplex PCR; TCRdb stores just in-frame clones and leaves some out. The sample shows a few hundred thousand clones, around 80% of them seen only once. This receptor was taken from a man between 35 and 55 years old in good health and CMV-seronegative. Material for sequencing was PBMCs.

The DNA for the CDR3 is TGCGCCAGCAGCTTGCAAGCGGGAGTAACCGGGGAGCTGTTTTTT. As protein: CASSLQAGVTGELFF. The rearrangement uses TRBV5-1 and TRBJ2-2; 8 bases line up with TRBD2. The CDR3 length is 15 residues. Per germline, CDR1 SGHRS and CDR2 YFSETQ. With V trimmed by 1 base and J by 5 bases, 4 bases remained unmatched.